Listed here are 10 T cell receptor beta chains from one sample, sequenced in a study of cytotoxic CD8 clonotypes in ibrutinib-treated CLL. The protocol was immunoSEQ multiplex PCR, while the TCRdb copy is restricted to in-frame clones and leaves out a portion. The sample lists some 150,000 clones; approximately 80% were seen once. Sample: PBMCs, taken after 12 months of ibrutinib treatment. Receptor source: a human donor with chronic lymphocytic leukemia.

The V gene is TRBV28, the J gene TRBJ1-1; TRBD1 is a possible D gene (5 bases). V was clipped by 4 bases and J by 6 bases, with 15 bases between them. Germline CDR1 reads MDHEN; CDR2 reads SYDVKM. This CDR3 has 14 residues. The CDR3 nucleotides read TGTGCCAGCAGTTCGAGGGGACCGAGGGCTGAAGCTTTCTTT. Protein: CASSSRGPRAEAFF.

This clone occurred a few times. This chain joins TRBV30 and TRBJ1-2, with D maybe TRBD1 (5 bases). From germline, CDR1 is GTSNPN and CDR2 SVGIG (reference sequence). Trimming removed 0 bases at V and 8 bases at J, with 10 bases between. The length of the CDR3 is 12 residues. The CDR3 nucleotides are TGTGCCTGGAGTGTACAGGCTTTAGGCTACACCTTC. This translates into CAWSVQALGYTF.

This chain joins TRBV7-9 and TRBJ1-2; TRBD1 matches at 7 bases. Germline CDR1 is SEHNR and CDR2 is FQNEAQ (reference sequence). The CDR3 length is 17 residues. J gave up 0 bases and V 2 bases, and 9 bases lay outside the gene matches. CDR3 sequence (DNA): TGTGCCAGCAGCTTAAGGGGAGGGACAGCATCTAACTATGGCTACACCTTC. Amino acids: CASSLRGGTASNYGYTF.

The chain combines TRBV6-5 with TRBJ2-7; 11 positions agree with TRBD1. The CDR3 length is 15 residues. The J segment lost 2 bases and the V segment lost 5 bases, leaving 5 bases of the junction unmatched. Germline V gene data show CDR1 as MNHEY and CDR2 as SVGAGI. As DNA, the CDR3 is TGTGCCAGCAGTGGCCGGGACAGGGGGACCTACGAGCAGTACTTC. Its translation is CASSGRDRGTYEQYF.

V gene TRBV6-4 combines with J gene TRBJ1-2; the D gene is possibly TRBD1 (5 bases). The germline gives CDR1 MRHNA, CDR2 SNTAGT. The germline V and J ends were trimmed by 6 bases and 5 bases, with 7 bases remaining between them. CDR3 size: 11 residues. CDR3 DNA sequence: TGTGCCAGCAGCCCAGGGTATGGCTACACCTTC. It encodes CASSPGYGYTF.

The V and J genes are TRBV4-1 and TRBJ1-4; a possible D gene is TRBD1 (6 bases). With 0 bases removed from V and 2 bases from J, the gap between germline ends came to 10 bases. CDR3 length: 16 residues. Germline-derived CDR1 and CDR2 are MGHRA and YSYEKL. The CDR3 sequence: CASSQEGGPTNEKLFF. The CDR3 region has the DNA TGCGCCAGCAGCCAAGAGGGGGGGCCTACTAATGAAAAACTGTTTTTT.

The chain links TRBV9 to TRBJ2-2; TRBD2 matches at 7 bases. V dropped 4 bases and J dropped 4; count of bases not matched to a gene: 13. Germline V gene lookup returns CDR1 SGDLS and CDR2 YYNGEE. The CDR3 extends over 17 amino acids. CDR3: CASSLRWGEGPTGELFF. The CDR3 DNA is TGTGCCAGCAGCCTCCGATGGGGGGAGGGCCCCACCGGGGAGCTGTTTTTT.

The CDR3 bases are TGTGCCGGAGGGGGGGCTGGGGCCAACGTCCTGACTTTC. It yields the protein CAGGGAGANVLTF. The rearrangement joins TRBV9 to TRBJ2-6; tentative D call: TRBD2 (7 bases). Between the trimmed V and J ends, which lost 10 bases and 2 bases, there was a span of 10 bases. The CDR3 has 13 amino acids. Germline CDR1 reads SGDLS; CDR2 reads YYNGEE.

This clone was detected only once. The V gene is TRBV10-3, the J gene TRBJ2-5, with a tentative D call TRBD1 (5 bases). V was cut by 0 bases and J by 5 bases, with 10 bases left in between. The CDR3 has 14 residues. CDR1 ENHRY and CDR2 SYGVKD come from the germline V gene. CDR3 loop: CAISESAGMETQYF. In DNA form, the CDR3 reads TGTGCCATCAGTGAGTCTGCAGGGATGGAGACCCAGTACTTC.

The CDR3 loop is CASDQGNTIYF. The CDR3 region has the DNA TGTGCCAGCGACCAGGGAAACACCATATATTTT. The chain uses TRBV2 and TRBJ1-3; D call uncertain. The CDR3 runs 11 residues. Germline loops: CDR1 SNHLY, CDR2 FYNNEI. Trimming stripped 8 bases from V and 4 bases from J, with 6 bases between.